This TCR beta chain came from a study of cytomegalovirus exposure and HLA in healthy donors. The CDR3 extends over 14 amino acids. V lost 3 bases, J lost 7 bases, and 10 bases stayed unmatched. CDR1 is GTSNPN and CDR2 is SVGIG in the germline V gene (reference sequence). The PCR had 60 Vbeta and 13 Jbeta primers. Produced via immunoSEQ multiplex PCR; TCRdb's table is partial and in-frame only. The sample contains about 210,000 clones, 75% to 85% of which appear only once. The receptor was isolated from a male donor in good health and CMV-seropositive. Sequencing was carried out using PBMCs. This rearrangement joins TRBV30 to TRBJ2-3; 7 bases line up with TRBD1. The CDR3 sequence: CAWSEIDRANTQYF. Written as DNA, the CDR3 is TGTGCCTGGAGCGAAATCGACAGGGCAAATACGCAGTATTTT.